Sequencing of this T cell receptor beta chain was carried out in a study of regulatory T cells in long-lasting Graves disease. This CDR3 is 19 amino acids long. Per germline, CDR1 SGHTA and CDR2 FQGTGA. This clonotype was seen repeatedly, ten times or more. What it binds is unknown. One end of the junction varies from germline; a read error may be responsible. The time point here: newly diagnosed GD, antithyroid drugs for less than 3 months. TCR sequences were obtained from RNA taken from PBMCs. TCR beta libraries were built with iRepertoire HTBI primers and Arm-PCR of CDR3 regions. TCRdb re-called the multiplex PCR reads with MiXCR, one entry per CDR3 protein. The sample contains fewer than 450,000 distinct CDR3 sequences, 15% of which appear only once. Whole-study results and caveats: Possibly, accuracy suffered from the small sample size.

The sample was also reused in another study, on T cells in Graves' hyperthyroidism and ophthalmopathy. That source reports: A lack of ophthalmopathy progression within 18 months defined stable Graves' hyperthyroidism. Most thyroid clonotypes expanded above 0.001 appeared in blood too.

The receptor's source is a woman aged 40 to 50 with Graves disease. The material sequenced was peripheral blood mononuclear cells (PBMCs), taken at new diagnosis, from a patient treated with antithyroid drugs. The V and J genes are TRBV7-3 and TRBJ2-1; the match to TRBD2 covers 8 bases. CDR3 in DNA: TGTGCCAGCAGATTAACCTCCCAAAAGCGGGAGAAGGGTGGCAATGAGCAGTTCTTC. Protein product: CASRLTSQKREKGGNEQFF.